This T cell receptor beta chain was recorded in a study of radiation and T cells in renal cell carcinoma (dated by TCRdb to about 2020). In the study overall: The samples were drawn from a clinical trial, where primary renal cell carcinomas were treated with 15 Gy of stereotactic body radiation therapy and then removed by nephrectomy 4 weeks afterward. In total, 53 samples underwent TCR beta sequencing: around 26 tumors plus 27 peripheral blood samples. In the roughly 49 samples combined, some 4,000,000 unique CDR3 nucleotide sequences were found, encoding about 2.7 million unique CDR3 amino acid sequences.

CDR1 and CDR2, per the germline V gene (reference sequence), are WNHNN and SYGVQD. V and J are trimmed by 5 bases and 5 bases, and the gene matches miss 5 bases of the junction. The CDR3 sequence holds 16 residues, the cysteine and phenylalanine included. Left in the record is the CDR3 DNA by itself, 48 bases read in frame from the first base. General study outcomes and caveats: Effects of radiation dose or scheduling on the TCR repertoire could not be addressed with the single-armed trial design. No pretreatment tumor biopsies were available, so the baseline intratumoral presence of clonotypes could not be determined. Dynamics of the blood repertoire were not tracked past 4 weeks after treatment. Top tumor clonotypes rose in blood from baseline to 2 weeks post-radiation, then contracted by 4 weeks, suggesting transient expansion of tumor-resident clones.

The time point label of this sample denotes: blood 2 weeks post-SBRT. The sample's treatment or condition label is to be understood as: 15 Gy SBRT to primary tumor, nephrectomy 4 weeks later. To follow tumor-enriched clonotypes, serial peripheral blood was collected from radiation-treated patients at baseline and at 2 weeks and 4 weeks after SBRT. Renal cell carcinoma with clear cell pathology was present in all patients. Genomic DNA for TCR sequencing was prepared using the QIAamp DNA Blood Mini Kit (Qiagen). The analyses included only samples that passed all quality control checks. Only one count was recorded for this clone. Which antigen it targets is not known. Base qualities are not provided; no much larger clone lies one nucleotide away. Following the manufacturer's recommendations, the immunoSEQ kit was used to generate TCR beta libraries from genomic DNA. For library preparation, a first multiplex PCR was performed with proprietary primers, followed by a second PCR in which unique barcodes were added, and bead cleanups were performed after each round. A positive control reaction and a negative control reaction, both provided in the kit, were run with every batch of samples. The final libraries underwent checking on an Agilent 4200 TapeStation D1000 ScreenTape, volumetric pooling, and quantification by qPCR. Sequencing ran on an Illumina NextSeq500 with a MidOutput 150-cycle cartridge, using 156 Read1 and 15 Index1 cycles with kit custom primers. The pooled library was loaded at 0.8 to 1 pM, with an approximately 21% PhiX control spiked in. From the authors' description of their analysis: The vendor-processed data were analyzed in R, and a clonotype was defined as all T cells that share the same CDR3 nucleotide sequence. For clone abundance analyses, frequencies were normalized to the 10,000 most abundant clones in each sample. Public T cell clones, which averaged fewer than five per sample, were excluded before analysis. A difference in abundance of at least 32-fold between compartments was used to define tumor-enriched and baseline blood-enriched clonotypes. Clonotypes expanded or contracted between blood time points were identified with a beta-binomial differential abundance model. The Baroni-Urbani and Buser coefficient was used to measure tumor-blood repertoire similarity, and groups were compared with two-tailed Wilcoxon tests in R. Not all clones reach the TCRdb copy of this immuneACCESS table, which keeps in-frame sequences only. Checked studies attribute under half of the gap to unresolved V genes and leave the rest unexplained. V and J calls and clone size are copied from that table; D and trimming were computed from the DNA. In all, the sample holds roughly 130,000 clones, and 81% of those were seen once. About 1.9% of the sample is held by the ten biggest clonotypes.

The sequence came from an older woman with renal cell carcinoma. The source was blood, collected from a patient whose treatment included radiotherapy and nephrectomy. The receptor chain draws on TRBV10-1 and TRBJ2-5, with 16 middle bases fitting TRBD2. The CDR3 here reads CASSPGLAGGSETQYF. The DNA sequence is as follows: TGCGCCAGCAGTCCGGGACTAGCGGGGGGGTCGGAGACCCAGTACTTC.